One and the same sample provided the 24 T cell receptor beta chains below, sequenced in a study of shared clonotypes between healthy human individuals. Method: immunoSEQ multiplex PCR; TCRdb's copy keeps in-frame clones and lacks some. Of 1.5 million to 1.9 million clones listed, 98% are singletons. Sequencing used naive CD4+ T cells sorted from blood. Described subset: CD45RA+ positively selected. The receptors were sampled from a man between 25 and 39 years old in good health.

The genes are TRBV14 and TRBJ2-5; D is unresolved. The germline V gene has CDR1 SGHDN and CDR2 FVKESK. The length of the CDR3 is 15 residues. V was clipped by 4 bases and J by 0 bases, with 12 bases between them. The DNA of the CDR3 is TGTGCCAGCAGCCCTTTTCTAGGGAACCAAGAGACCCAGTACTTC. Protein sequence: CASSPFLGNQETQYF. Full variable domain (outside the CDR3, taken from reference TRBV14 and TRBJ2-5): EAGVTQFPSHSVIEKGQTVTLRCDPISGHDNLYWYRRVMGKEIKFLLHFVKESKQDESGMPNNRFLAERTGGTYSTLKVQPAELEDSGVYFCASSPFLGNQETQYFGPGTRLLVL.

The chain joins TRBV6-6 to TRBJ1-1, with D possibly matching TRBD1 (5 bases). Trimming stripped 5 bases from V and 5 bases from J, with 12 bases between. CDR3 length: 13 residues. Germline loops: CDR1 MNHNY, CDR2 SVGAGI (reference sequence). The CDR3 sequence is CASSTLGGTEAFF. DNA of the CDR3: TGTGCCAGCAGTACCCTGGGGGGGACTGAAGCTTTCTTT.

This clone was picked up one time. The V call is TRBV7-2, the J call TRBJ2-2, with D unresolved. Germline V CDR1 and CDR2: SGHTA, FQGNSA. V lost 2 bases and J lost 4, with 8 bases in between. The CDR3 has 14 residues. The CDR3 nucleotides read TGTGCCAGCAGCTTAATTGCGAGCACCGGGGAGCTGTTTTTT. Protein sequence: CASSLIASTGELFF. Filled out from reference TRBV7-2 and TRBJ2-2, the complete variable domain reads GAGVSQSPSNKVTEKGKDVELRCDPISGHTALYWYRQSLGQGLEFLIYFQGNSAPDKSGLPSDRFSAERTGGSVSTLTIQRTQQEDSAVYLCASSLIASTGELFFGEGSRLTVL.

The V gene is TRBV4-2, the J gene TRBJ2-6; D not resolved. The CDR3 is 15 residues long. Germline V gene sequence: CDR1 LGHNA, CDR2 YNFKEQ. V dropped 1 base and J dropped 2 bases, with 6 bases sitting between them. The CDR3 DNA reads as TGTGCCAGCAGCCAAGCTCGGACTGGGGCCAACGTCCTGACTTTC. As protein: CASSQARTGANVLTF.

The chain uses TRBV5-1 and TRBJ2-1, with D perhaps given as TRBD1 or TRBD2 (6 bases each). The CDR3 sequence is 18 residues long. The germline CDR1 and CDR2 sequences are SGHRS and YFSETQ. The V end was cut by 0 bases, the J end by 2 bases, with 18 bases between. CDR3 amino acids: CASSLAHGGTQTYNEQFF. The CDR3 DNA follows: TGCGCCAGCAGCTTGGCCCATGGGGGGACACAGACCTACAATGAGCAGTTCTTC.

This chain connects TRBV4-3 to TRBJ1-2, with TRBD1 identical over 8 bases. The ends lost 2 bases at V and 6 bases at J; junction bases unmatched: 2. The V gene's germline CDR1 is LGHNA and CDR2 YSLEER. CDR3 length: 13 residues. The CDR3 spells CASSQQTGDGYTF. DNA of the CDR3: TGCGCCAGCAGCCAACAGACAGGGGATGGCTACACCTTC.

The chain is built from TRBV9 and TRBJ2-5; a weak D match, TRBD2 (5 bases). This CDR3 region has 16 residues. Germline CDR1 SGDLS, CDR2 YYNGEE. V lost 4 bases to trimming and J lost 4 bases, with 20 bases between them. Here the CDR3 DNA reads TGTGCCAGCAGCCCCCTTGGAGCGGTATTCGGAGAGACCCAGTACTTC. Translated, it gives CASSPLGAVFGETQYF. The full variable domain, rest sourced from reference TRBV9 and TRBJ2-5, is DSGVTQTPKHLITATGQRVTLRCSPRSGDLSVYWYQQSLDQGLQFLIQYYNGEERAKGNILERFSAQQFPDLHSELNLSSLELGDSALYFCASSPLGAVFGETQYFGPGTRLLVL.

The V call is TRBV27, the J call TRBJ1-1, with D possibly matching TRBD1 (5 bases). The V end was cut by 5 bases, the J end by 6 bases, with 16 bases between. CDR3 length: 14 residues. Germline V CDR1 and CDR2: MNHEY, SMNVEV (reference sequence). The CDR3 DNA reads TGTGCCAGCAGTAGAACTGGGACCAGCTCTGAAGCTTTCTTT. It encodes CASSRTGTSSEAFF.

The chain has TRBV10-1 and TRBJ2-5, with D possibly TRBD2 on 6 matching bases. Germline V gene sequence: CDR1 WNHNN, CDR2 SYGVQD (reference sequence). V was pared by 2 bases and J by 4 bases, with 8 bases between. This CDR3 spans 13 amino acids. The CDR3 DNA is TGCGCCAGCAGTGAGACTAGCCGAGAGACCCAGTACTTC. Encoded protein: CASSETSRETQYF.

The V gene is TRBV12-2, the J gene TRBJ1-1. TRBV12-2 is termed a pseudogene. The CDR3 is 15 amino acids. DNA for the CDR3: TGTGCAAGTCGCCTTGCCTTCGTGCGGAACACTGAAGCTTTCTTT. Its translation: CASRLAFVRNTEAFF.

This chain uses TRBV7-3 with TRBJ2-5, with D unresolved. Trimming left V 5 bases short and J 4 bases short, with 14 bases between. Germline V CDR1 and CDR2: SGHTA, FQGTGA. The CDR3 is made up of 14 amino acids. CDR3 in amino acids: CASSPSTRGETQYF. In DNA form, the CDR3 reads TGTGCCAGCAGCCCCTCTACTCGCGGAGAGACCCAGTACTTC.

For the CDR3, the DNA is TGCGCCAGCAGCCCGCGGGGGACTGAGGAGGAAAAACTGTTTTTT. Amino acid sequence: CASSPRGTEEEKLFF. The chain recombines TRBV4-3 with TRBJ1-4; perhaps TRBD1 as D (5 bases). V was trimmed by 4 bases and J by 8 bases, leaving 17 bases between them. This CDR3 is 15 amino acids long. Per germline, CDR1 LGHNA and CDR2 YSLEER.

The rearrangement uses TRBV9 and TRBJ2-1, with 7 positions matching TRBD2. With 1 base clipped from V and 6 bases from J, the junction kept 10 bases outside the gene matches. This CDR3 has 16 amino acids. Germline CDR1 is SGDLS and CDR2 is YYNGEE. As DNA, the CDR3 is TGTGCCAGCAGCGTAACCCCCCGGACTAGTTTCAATGAGCAGTTCTTC. Amino acids: CASSVTPRTSFNEQFF.

V gene TRBV27 combines with J gene TRBJ2-5; D is perhaps TRBD2 (5 bases). This CDR3 spans 12 amino acids. Trimming removed 5 bases from V and 7 bases from J, with 11 bases in between. CDR1 and CDR2 from the germline V gene are MNHEY and SMNVEV (reference sequence). The CDR3 DNA is TGTGCCAGCAGTCCCTACCGGGGGACCCAGTACTTC. Translation: CASSPYRGTQYF.

Note on this clone: The same CDR3 can be traced to other DNA sequences in this sample. In DNA form, the CDR3 reads TGTGCCAGCTCACCAGGGACAGGTGGAGAGACCCAGTACTTC. Translating it yields CASSPGTGGETQYF. This rearrangement joins TRBV18 to TRBJ2-5; 8 positions match TRBD1. V was clipped by 2 bases and J by 4 bases; unmatched bases: 3. The CDR3 is 14 residues long. Germline V CDR1 and CDR2: KGHSH, LQKENI.

V and J are TRBV29-1 and TRBJ2-1, with 9 bases aligning to TRBD1. V trimming: 5 bases; J trimming: 4 bases; junction bases outside the gene matches: 15. Germline CDR1 reads SQVTM; CDR2 reads ANQGSEA. This CDR3 comprises 17 residues. The CDR3 DNA sequence: TGCAGCGTTTATAGGACAGGGGCCCCTATAACATACAATGAGCAGTTCTTC. It specifies CSVYRTGAPITYNEQFF.

The J gene is TRBJ2-1, the V gene TRBV9, with 9 bases aligning to TRBD2. The V and J ends lost 4 bases and 5 bases, in that order; junction bases with no gene match: 7. The CDR3 consists of 15 residues. CDR1 SGDLS and CDR2 YYNGEE come from the germline V gene. The DNA of the CDR3 is TGTGCCAGCAGCCCCTCCGGGACTAGCAACAATGAGCAGTTCTTC. It codes for CASSPSGTSNNEQFF.

The genes are TRBV28 and TRBJ2-1; either TRBD1 or TRBD2 may fit D (5 bases each). In germline, CDR1 is MDHEN, CDR2 SYDVKM. CDR3 size: 12 residues. Trimming took 6 bases from V and 8 from J, leaving 11 bases between them. The CDR3 is CASRGVGDEQFF. The CDR3 bases are TGTGCCAGCAGGGGGGTTGGGGATGAGCAGTTCTTC.

As regards this clone: The sample carries other DNA sequences with the same CDR3. J is TRBJ1-1 and V is TRBV2, with D perhaps matching TRBD1 (5 bases). Germline V gene data show CDR1 as SNHLY and CDR2 as FYNNEI. The CDR3 spans 13 residues. The V end lost 4 bases, the J end lost 1 base, and 7 bases lay between the germline ends. For the CDR3, the DNA is TGTGCCAGCAGTGTCCAGGGGAACACTGAAGCTTTCTTT. This sequence encodes CASSVQGNTEAFF.

This chain uses TRBV18 with TRBJ2-6, with 8 positions matching TRBD1. Per the germline V gene, CDR1 is KGHSH and CDR2 is LQKENI. This CDR3 has 20 amino acids. J lost 0 bases, V lost 2 bases, and 12 bases had no gene match. The CDR3 sequence: CASSPLAGQGGNSGANVLTF. CDR3 sequence (DNA): TGTGCCAGCTCACCATTAGCCGGACAGGGTGGTAACTCTGGGGCCAACGTCCTGACTTTC.

The chain links TRBV11-2 to TRBJ1-3; D gene ambiguous. CDR3 length equals 16 residues. The germline V gene has CDR1 SGHAT and CDR2 FQNNGV. V was trimmed by 3 bases and J by 1 base, leaving 13 bases between them. As DNA, the CDR3 is TGTGCCAGCAGCTTCCTCTCGGCGCAATCTGGAAACACCATATATTTT. It specifies CASSFLSAQSGNTIYF.

The chain combines TRBV5-1 with TRBJ2-7; D is unclear. V lost 0 bases and J 4 bases, leaving 11 bases between the germline ends. This CDR3 contains 14 residues. The V gene's germline CDR1 is SGHRS and CDR2 YFSETQ. The CDR3 DNA reads as TGCGCCAGCAGCTTGGTTCCGGAAGAATACGAGCAGTACTTC. Amino acid sequence: CASSLVPEEYEQYF.

This sequence joins TRBV7-9 and TRBJ1-1, with D possibly matching TRBD1 (6 bases). Looked up from germline, CDR1 is SEHNR and CDR2 is FQNEAQ (reference sequence). CDR3 size: 11 residues. Trimming shortened V by 9 bases and J by 6 bases, and 11 bases separated the two germline ends. CDR3 in DNA: TGTGCCAGTACAGGGTTGTCTGAAGCTTTCTTT. Amino acid sequence: CASTGLSEAFF.

The rearrangement uses TRBV29-1 and TRBJ1-1, with D possibly matching TRBD1 (5 bases). Germline CDR1 SQVTM, CDR2 ANQGSEA. CDR3 length: 14 residues. V was clipped by 6 bases and J by 0 bases, with 14 bases between them. CDR3 DNA sequence: TGCAGCGTGCGACAGCCCGACATGAACACTGAAGCTTTCTTT. Translation gives CSVRQPDMNTEAFF. Looking up the rest from reference TRBV29-1 and TRBJ1-1 gives the full variable domain: SAVISQKPSRDICQRGTSLTIQCQVDSQVTMMFWYRQQPGQSLTLIATANQGSEATYESGFVIDKFPISRPNLTFSTLTVSNMSPEDSSIYLCSVRQPDMNTEAFFGQGTRLTVV.